The 21 T cell receptor beta chains below were found in one sample sequenced in a study of blood T cell repertoires in COVID-19. Assay: immunoSEQ multiplex PCR; the TCRdb copy retains only in-frame clones and omits some. The profile covers hundreds of thousands of clones, with about 90% appearing a single time and about 1.7% taken by the ten largest. Sequencing input: peripheral blood. All receptors derive from a woman aged 25-40 years with COVID-19, enrolled during active disease.

The chain combines TRBV10-1 with TRBJ2-7; 7 bases are shared with TRBD2. The CDR3 extends over 14 amino acids. After removal of 2 bases from V and 5 bases from J, the junction contained 6 bases not matched to a gene. The germline V gene has CDR1 WNHNN and CDR2 SYGVQD (reference sequence). This CDR3 reads CASSELTAGDEQYF. In nucleotides, the CDR3 is TGCGCCAGCAGTGAGCTGACGGCGGGAGACGAGCAGTACTTC.

The chain uses TRBV5-1 and TRBJ1-5; weak D call: TRBD1 (6 bases). The CDR3 is 16 residues long. Trimming cost V 0 bases and J 3 bases, with 13 bases left between them. Germline V gives CDR1 SGHRS, CDR2 YFSETQ. The CDR3 DNA reads TGCGCCAGCAGCTTGGTCGCGGACAGAAACAATCAGCCCCAGCATTTT. This gives the protein CASSLVADRNNQPQHF. Drawing the rest from reference TRBV5-1 and TRBJ1-5, the complete variable domain is KAGVTQTPRYLIKTRGQQVTLSCSPISGHRSVSWYQQTPGQGLQFLFEYFSETQRNKGNFPGRFSGRQFSNSRSEMNVSTLELGDSALYLCASSLVADRNNQPQHFGDGTRLSIL.

The rearrangement links TRBV27 to TRBJ1-1; D is undetermined. V shed 1 base and J shed 1 base, with 10 bases lying between them. The germline V gene encodes CDR1 MNHEY and CDR2 SMNVEV (reference sequence). The CDR3 covers 15 residues. This CDR3 is CASSLFPVPNTEAFF. CDR3 nucleotides: TGTGCCAGCAGTTTATTTCCAGTCCCGAACACTGAAGCTTTCTTT.

CDR3 sequence: CSAGKAGGFDTQYF. As DNA, the CDR3 is TGCAGCGCCGGGAAAGCGGGGGGTTTCGATACGCAGTATTTT. This chain links TRBV29-1 with TRBJ2-3, with 9 nucleotides matching TRBD2. This CDR3 region has 14 residues. Germline CDR1 and CDR2: SQVTM and ANQGSEA. The ends lost 7 bases at V and 6 bases at J; junction bases unmatched: 11.

In its sample, this clone was seen once. The V call is TRBV2, the J call TRBJ1-2; D is unclear. The length of the CDR3 is 13 residues. Germline V gene sequence: CDR1 SNHLY, CDR2 FYNNEI. V was pared by 2 bases and J by 6 bases, with 10 bases between. The CDR3 region is CASSEMAGDGYTF. CDR3 DNA: TGTGCCAGCAGTGAAATGGCAGGCGATGGCTACACCTTC.

The rearrangement links TRBV7-8 to TRBJ2-7; 9 bases align to TRBD2. The CDR3 loop spans 15 amino acids. CDR1 SGHVS and CDR2 FQNEAQ come from the germline V gene. Unmatched junction bases numbered 5, after V lost 5 bases and J lost 0 bases. CDR3 residues: CASSPSGASSYEQYF. The CDR3 DNA sequence: TGTGCCAGCAGCCCTAGCGGGGCATCCTCCTACGAGCAGTACTTC. Filled out from reference TRBV7-8 and TRBJ2-7, the complete variable domain reads GAGVSQSPRYKVAKRGQDVALRCDPISGHVSLFWYQQALGQGPEFLTYFQNEAQLDKSGLPSDRFFAERPEGSVSTLKIQRTQQEDSAVYLCASSPSGASSYEQYFGPGTRLTVT.

The V and J genes are TRBV5-1 and TRBJ2-7, with 8 bases aligning to TRBD1. The CDR3 is made up of 17 amino acids. Germline values: CDR1 SGHRS, CDR2 YFSETQ. Trimming cost V 4 bases and J 4 bases; bases outside gene matches: 16. The CDR3 region has the DNA TGCGCCAGCAGCCCCGTGTCGATGGGCAGGGGGCTGTACGAGCAGTACTTC. Translating gives CASSPVSMGRGLYEQYF.

The V gene is TRBV7-8, the J gene TRBJ1-1; possible D gene TRBD1, 6 bases. The CDR3 consists of 16 residues. Trimming took 5 bases from V and 0 from J, leaving 16 bases between them. Germline V gene data show CDR1 as SGHVS and CDR2 as FQNEAQ. The CDR3 here is CASSRQDLFMNTEAFF. The CDR3 DNA sequence: TGTGCCAGCAGCCGACAGGATTTATTTATGAACACTGAAGCTTTCTTT.

This clone has only one observation. The chain carries TRBV3-1 (or the pseudogene TRBV3-2) and TRBJ2-5, with 9 bases fitting TRBD2. V dropped 4 bases and J dropped 3; count of bases not matched to a gene: 6. This CDR3 is built from 15 residues. CDR1 LGHDT and CDR2 YNNKEL come from the germline V gene (reference sequence). CDR3 sequence reads: CASSPSAGGEETQYF. CDR3 nucleotides: TGTGCCAGCAGCCCTTCGGCGGGGGGGGAAGAGACCCAGTACTTC.

V and J are TRBV19 and TRBJ1-5; D remains ambiguous. The CDR3 spans 16 residues. Per germline, CDR1 LNHDA and CDR2 SQIVND (reference sequence). V was trimmed by 5 bases and J by 0 bases, leaving 14 bases between them. The CDR3 DNA is TGTGCCAGTAGTCCGTTGAGCCTATATAGCAATCAGCCCCAGCATTTT. Amino acids: CASSPLSLYSNQPQHF.

V is TRBV2 and J is TRBJ2-3, with D unresolved. The germline CDR1 and CDR2 sequences are SNHLY and FYNNEI. The CDR3 spans 12 residues. V lost 6 bases, J lost 2 bases, and 6 bases lay in between. In nucleotides, the CDR3 is TGTGCCAGCAGCCCAAACACAGATACGCAGTATTTT. It specifies CASSPNTDTQYF.

V usage is TRBV5-5 and J usage is TRBJ1-1, with D tentatively TRBD1 (6 bases). This CDR3 is built from 15 residues. The germline CDR1 and CDR2 sequences are SGHKS and YYEKEE (reference sequence). Trimming took 1 base from V and 0 from J, leaving 10 bases between them. The CDR3 region has the DNA TGTGCCAGCAGCTTGACAGGGTGGGTGAACACTGAAGCTTTCTTT. The encoded protein is CASSLTGWVNTEAFF.

This chain connects TRBV19 to TRBJ1-5, with unresolved D. Trimming pared 3 bases from V and 6 bases from J, leaving 12 bases between. Germline loops: CDR1 LNHDA, CDR2 SQIVND (reference sequence). The CDR3 covers 14 residues. DNA for the CDR3: TGTGCCAGTAGTATCGGTCCGGGGAGTCAGCCCCAGCATTTT. This gives the protein CASSIGPGSQPQHF.

V gene TRBV30 combines with J gene TRBJ1-6, with a weak D call TRBD1 (6 bases). Germline V gene lookup returns CDR1 GTSNPN and CDR2 SVGIG (reference sequence). The CDR3 length is 17 residues. The V end lost 4 bases, the J end lost 7 bases, and 23 bases lay between the germline ends. The CDR3 bases are TGTGCCTGGACCCCCCTAGGGGGAGTTGGGGTGAATTCACCCCTCCACTTT. Translated: CAWTPLGGVGVNSPLHF. The entire variable domain, with the rest obtained from reference TRBV30 and TRBJ1-6, is as follows: SQTIHQWPATLVQPVGSPLSLECTVEGTSNPNLYWYRQAAGRGLQLLFYSVGIGQISSEVPQNLSASRPQDRQFILSSKKLLLSDSGFYLCAWTPLGGVGVNSPLHFGNGTRLTVT.

J is TRBJ1-1 and V is TRBV10-3, with D perhaps TRBD1 (6 bases). CDR1 and CDR2 (germline): ENHRY, SYGVKD. V lost 4 bases to trimming and J lost 1 base, with 10 bases between them. The CDR3 sequence is 14 residues long. The CDR3 DNA reads as TGTGCCATCAGTGGGTACAGGGCGAACACTGAAGCTTTCTTT. Translating gives CAISGYRANTEAFF.

This clone was seen just once. The chain couples TRBV2 to TRBJ2-5, with TRBD2 identical over 8 bases. Trimming at V came to 6 bases and at J to 5 bases, leaving 14 bases not matched to a gene. Germline CDR1 is SNHLY and CDR2 is FYNNEI. The CDR3 runs to 16 residues. The CDR3 DNA reads as TGTGCCAGCAGCCCTGAGGGAGCGGGGGTTAAGGAGACCCAGTACTTC. It encodes CASSPEGAGVKETQYF.

The chain uses TRBV4-3 and TRBJ1-2; 7 bases map to TRBD1. The V gene end was trimmed by 0 bases and the J gene end by 4 bases; junction bases not matched to a gene: 5. The CDR3 length is 15 residues. Per germline, CDR1 LGHNA and CDR2 YSLEER. In DNA, the CDR3 is TGCGCCAGCAGCCAAGATCAGGGACAGCCCTATGGCTACACCTTC. Protein product: CASSQDQGQPYGYTF.

The chain couples TRBV28 to TRBJ2-1, with D possibly being TRBD1 (6 bases). The germline CDR1 and CDR2 sequences are MDHEN and SYDVKM. The V gene lost 7 bases and the J gene lost 9 bases, with 13 bases spanning the gap. The CDR3 extends over 12 amino acids. For the CDR3, the DNA is TGTGCCAGCACCCCGCTAGGGGGTGAGCAGTTCTTC. Amino acid sequence: CASTPLGGEQFF.

V usage is TRBV5-5 and J usage is TRBJ1-6; TRBD1 might be the D (5 bases). Trimming removed 0 bases from V and 1 base from J, with 11 bases in between. The germline V gene encodes CDR1 SGHKS and CDR2 YYEKEE (reference sequence). The CDR3 covers 17 residues. This CDR3 is CASSLGAGRSYNSPLHF. CDR3 DNA sequence: TGTGCCAGCAGCTTGGGTGCAGGGAGGTCCTATAATTCACCCCTCCACTTT.

This sequence joins TRBV28 and TRBJ1-3, with a weak D call TRBD1 (6 bases). The length of the CDR3 is 13 residues. In germline, CDR1 is MDHEN, CDR2 SYDVKM. V was clipped by 6 bases and J by 4 bases, with 10 bases between them. For the CDR3, the DNA is TGTGCCAGCAGCCCAGGGGCCGGAAACACCATATATTTT. This sequence encodes CASSPGAGNTIYF.

This chain uses TRBV6-2 or TRBV6-3 with TRBJ1-1; TRBD1 matches at 8 bases. There are 13 residues in the CDR3. CDR1 and CDR2 from the germline V gene are MNHEY and SVGEGT. The J segment lost 11 bases and the V segment lost 5 bases, leaving 10 bases of the junction unmatched. CDR3 in DNA: TGTGCCAGCAGTAGTCCACAGGGGGGTGAGGCTTTCTTT. This codes for CASSSPQGGEAFF.